The subject of this entry is one TCR beta chain. Its antigen is not identified. This specimen comes from a study of a mutant IDH1 vaccine in newly diagnosed glioma. Whole-study findings and limits: Of all patients, around 94% showed vaccine-induced immune responses.

The data were produced by immunoSEQ multiplex PCR, yet TCRdb's version contains in-frame clones alone and is incomplete. Seen here are some 130,000 clones, just under 80% observed once, and the top ten hold about 5.5%. V lost 5 bases, J lost 0 bases, and 11 bases lay in between. The germline V gene encodes CDR1 SGHVS and CDR2 FQNEAQ. The CDR3 has 14 residues. Described time point: week 11, during vaccination. Topical imiquimod was applied with each vaccine dose, which held 300 ug of mutant IDH1 20-mer peptide. The chain has TRBV7-8 and TRBJ2-7, with a weak D call TRBD1 (6 bases). The receptor was isolated from a man between 35 and 55 years old with glioma. The sequencing used PBMCs, collected from a glioma patient whose treatment included an IDH1 peptide vaccine. CDR3 DNA: TGTGCCAGCAGCGAAAACAGGGTCTCCTACGAGCAGTACTTC. Translated: CASSENRVSYEQYF.